This entry is about one T cell receptor beta chain. Its antigen is not yet known. No base-level quality is on record; no much larger clone is a single base apart. Hyperthyroidism patients were newly diagnosed, with disease duration under 2 months, and aged 18 to 65 years. Any patient with an uncontrolled infection, another autoimmune disease, pregnancy or lactation was excluded. Diagnoses were based on clinical symptoms, serum thyroxine and TRAb, thyroid ultrasound and orbital computed tomography. For progressor patients, blood was drawn at the first diagnosis of hyperthyroidism, before any ophthalmopathy symptoms had appeared. PBMCs were separated from roughly 10 ml of fresh peripheral blood using Ficoll-Paque density gradient centrifugation. Progressor patients were defined as those initially diagnosed with Graves' hyperthyroidism in whom ophthalmopathy developed during follow-up. Total RNA was extracted with Trizol reagent, and quality was checked on an Agilent 2100 Bioanalyzer.

These data come from a study of T cells in Graves' hyperthyroidism and ophthalmopathy (dated by TCRdb to between 2018 and 2021). Regarding the study in general: Peripheral blood was collected at initial diagnosis, before any treatment. An independent validation cohort of fewer than 20 hyperthyroidism patients and 17 patients who later progressed to ophthalmopathy tested prospective prediction of ophthalmopathy. In about 6 Graves' hyperthyroidism patients, the study also compared T-cell repertoires from thyroid tissue with T-cell repertoires from blood. After sampling, hyperthyroidism patients received methimazole starting at 30 mg daily, and ophthalmopathy patients received high-dose intravenous methylprednisolone. For training and testing, the 100 or so patients in the discovery cohort were randomly divided in a 7:3 ratio. TCR V-J signatures able to tell the groups apart were searched for in a discovery cohort of some 100 patients, of whom 43 had Graves' ophthalmopathy and some 60 had stable Graves' hyperthyroidism. The paper describes TCR Vbeta CDR3 sequencing of 120 to 150 peripheral blood samples, made up of roughly 40 ophthalmopathy patients, 70 to 75 hyperthyroidism patients and roughly 17 progressor patients. Overall results and qualifications from the work: In validation, progression to ophthalmopathy was predicted by the model with more than 65% sensitivity and 72.22% specificity, a median of about 6 months before onset. No statistical method was used to set the sample size in advance, and investigators knew the group allocation. A 13 V-J signature model separated ophthalmopathy from stable hyperthyroidism, with nearly 90% sensitivity and roughly 81% specificity in cross-validation and 80%/75% in testing. Most expanded thyroid clonotypes (frequency above 0.001) were also detected in blood, suggesting blood repertoires may reflect thyroid immune responses.

Amplification of TCR beta CDR3 regions was carried out from RNA transcripts. The TCR CDR3 was subjected to a first round of RT-PCR using the HTBI primer set and the Qiagen OneStep RT-PCR kit. Libraries were constructed in a second round of multiplex PCR, after which size selection and purification were performed. Paired-end sequencing of the libraries was performed with 100 bp reads on an Illumina HiSeq2000. The paper's data handling went like this. SOAPnuke was used to process the raw data, with reads discarded if the reads contained adapters or uncalled bases, had a mean Phred below 15, or lacked an exact constant-primer or identifier match. COPE v1.2.5 was used to merge the high-quality paired reads, and each unique nucleotide sequence was defined as a clonotype. MiTCR v1.1 was used to align clonotypes to the IMGT TRBV, TRBD and TRBJ reference segments. Analysis was restricted to V-J combinations with a frequency above 0.0001, which covered 99.2% of repertoires. The TCS score was defined as F50 (clonal expansion) divided by E x V (chaos), with BLOSUM62-based TCRdist calculated between CDR3 peptides within each V-J. Welch's t-statistics and random forest reduced fewer than 600 V-J features to under 15, which were used in a naive Bayes classifier (R e1071). TCRdb ran its own pipeline on the public reads, namely fastp trimming at Q25 and MiXCR clone calling, and kept in-frame beta chains. Each entry merges the rows of one CDR3 protein and shows their most common DNA and genes. For this entry, the V and J calls and clone size follow TCRdb and not the study's own pipeline. For this sample the table gives around 300,000 distinct CDR3 sequences, of which roughly 15% were detected only once. The top ten clonotypes cover 30% of the sample.

Inclusive of the bounding cysteine and phenylalanine, the CDR3 is 14 residues long. Just CDR3 DNA is preserved here, 42 bases in frame from base 1. Trimming costs V 2 bases and J 4 bases, and their ends lie 11 bases apart. This receptor chain uses TRBV12-3 or TRBV12-4 and TRBJ1-1; the D region possibly corresponds to TRBD1 (6 bases align). Specimen: blood. The source is a woman in her fifties or sixties with Graves' hyperthyroidism that later progressed to Graves' ophthalmopathy. The nucleotide sequence reads TGTGCCAGCAGTTTACAGGGGACGGCCACTGAAGCTTTCTTT. Protein translation: CASSLQGTATEAFF.